Following are 26 T cell receptor beta chains from one sample sequenced in a study of CD8+ T cells in alopecia areata. Stated treatment: oral pan-JAK inhibitor, 5-10 mg twice daily. In each case, RNA was isolated and then reverse transcribed into cDNA as the sequencing template. Generated by immunoSEQ multiplex PCR, the TCRdb table keeps only in-frame clones and is missing some. The data show 80,000 to 100,000 clones, 44% seen once. The sample in question was CD8+ T cells sorted from blood, obtained at week 24, from a patient treated with tofacitinib. These receptors originate from a human donor with alopecia areata.

This clone was observed a handful of times. This chain links TRBV5-1 with TRBJ2-5; 11 positions agree with TRBD1. V lost 3 bases, J lost 2 bases, and 3 bases stayed unmatched. The CDR3 runs to 15 residues. Germline values: CDR1 SGHRS, CDR2 YFSETQ. CDR3 sequence (DNA): TGCGCCAGCAGCTGGACAGGGGGCCGGCAAGAGACCCAGTACTTC. Amino acids: CASSWTGGRQETQYF.

The gene calls are TRBV18 and TRBJ2-7; 8 nucleotides line up with TRBD1. In germline, CDR1 is KGHSH, CDR2 LQKENI. CDR3 length equals 14 residues. V gave up 0 bases and J gave up 3 bases; unmatched junction bases: 1. The CDR3 DNA follows: TGTGCCAGCTCACCACCCGACAGGGGCTACGAGCAGTACTTC. It specifies CASSPPDRGYEQYF.

The rearrangement uses TRBV9 and TRBJ1-2; 10 bases fit TRBD1. Germline-derived CDR1 and CDR2 are SGDLS and YYNGEE. Trimming took 3 bases from V and 5 from J; bases not matched to a gene: 7. CDR3 length: 15 amino acids. CDR3 region: CASSGQGALGYGYTF. CDR3 sequence (DNA): TGTGCCAGCAGCGGACAGGGGGCATTGGGATATGGCTACACCTTC.

The rearrangement uses TRBV9 and TRBJ2-2; 7 positions match TRBD2. Germline V gene sequence: CDR1 SGDLS, CDR2 YYNGEE. The CDR3 runs to 16 residues. V shed 0 bases, J shed 5 bases, and the junction held 7 bases outside the gene matches. The CDR3 region has the DNA TGTGCCAGCAGCGTAGCTGGCGGGAGCAAAACCGGGGAGCTGTTTTTT. Translated: CASSVAGGSKTGELFF.

This rearrangement joins TRBV7-2 to TRBJ2-5; TRBD2 might be the D (6 bases). The CDR3 totals 13 residues. Germline CDR1 SGHTA, CDR2 FQGNSA. Trimming removed 5 bases from V and 5 bases from J, with 12 bases in between. The chain's CDR3 is CASSPGGEETQYF. CDR3 DNA sequence: TGTGCCAGCAGCCCCGGGGGTGAGGAGACCCAGTACTTC.

The V gene is TRBV27, the J gene TRBJ2-1; 7 bases match TRBD2. Germline trimming cut 1 base from V and 8 bases from J; bases unmatched to any gene: 5. CDR3 length equals 14 residues. Germline assignment: CDR1 MNHEY and CDR2 SMNVEV (reference sequence). CDR3 nucleotides: TGTGCCAGCAGTTTATGGCGGGAGTCGGATGAGCAGTTCTTC. Translation: CASSLWRESDEQFF.

A few counts support this clone. The chain recombines TRBV4-1 with TRBJ1-1; the D is unclear. Trimming left V 0 bases short and J 8 bases short, with 16 bases between. The CDR3 totals 15 residues. Germline loops: CDR1 MGHRA, CDR2 YSYEKL. In DNA form, the CDR3 reads TGCGCCAGCAGCCAAGAGGTGGGCCCGGCCAGAGAAGCTTTCTTT. The encoded protein is CASSQEVGPAREAFF.

This chain links TRBV27 with TRBJ2-7, with unresolved D. Trimming removed 6 bases from V and 6 bases from J, with 15 bases in between. The CDR3 is made up of 13 amino acids. Germline V gene sequence: CDR1 MNHEY, CDR2 SMNVEV (reference sequence). CDR3 sequence reads: CASSLGPTVEQYF. In DNA, the CDR3 is TGTGCCAGCAGCCTCGGTCCCACTGTCGAGCAGTACTTC.

Only a few counts were recorded for this clone. The rearrangement links TRBV19 to TRBJ2-7; 9 positions agree with TRBD1. Germline V gene sequence: CDR1 LNHDA, CDR2 SQIVND (reference sequence). V dropped 6 bases and J dropped 6; count of bases not matched to a gene: 9. This CDR3 region has 14 residues. CDR3 protein: CASSPRGQGSEQYF. Written as DNA, the CDR3 is TGTGCCAGTAGCCCTCGGGGACAGGGCTCCGAGCAGTACTTC.

This clone was picked up a small number of times. The V call is TRBV6-6, the J call TRBJ2-1; a weak D match, TRBD2 (6 bases). The CDR3 consists of 14 residues. Germline V CDR1 and CDR2: MNHNY, SVGAGI (reference sequence). Trimming stripped 4 bases from V and 1 base from J, with 8 bases between. This CDR3 is CASSSSGSYNEQFF. The DNA for the CDR3 is TGTGCCAGCAGTTCCAGCGGGTCCTACAATGAGCAGTTCTTC.

This chain connects TRBV7-9 to TRBJ1-4; TRBD1 agrees at 7 bases. The CDR3 has 14 residues. Germline CDR1 is SEHNR and CDR2 is FQNEAQ (reference sequence). After removal of 3 bases from V and 8 bases from J, the junction contained 6 bases not matched to a gene. CDR3 DNA sequence: TGTGCCAGCAGCTTCCGACAGGGAGGCGAAAAACTGTTTTTT. Translated: CASSFRQGGEKLFF.

This clone was detected only a few times. The gene calls are TRBV14 and TRBJ2-7; D ambiguous. This CDR3 comprises 13 residues. Germline V CDR1 and CDR2: SGHDN, FVKESK. Between the trimmed V and J ends, which lost 1 base and 0 bases, there was a span of 4 bases. The CDR3 region is CASSQAPSYEQYF. The CDR3 bases are TGTGCCAGCAGCCAAGCGCCCTCCTACGAGCAGTACTTC.

J is TRBJ2-1 and V is TRBV28, with 7 bases identical to TRBD2. CDR1 is MDHEN, CDR2 SYDVKM, per germline. The CDR3 is 16 residues long. Trimming cost V 5 bases and J 11 bases; bases outside gene matches: 18. The CDR3, as DNA: TGTGCCAGCAGTCGGATAGCGGGTGTTTCCGTCGCTAAGCAGTTCTTC. Translated, it gives CASSRIAGVSVAKQFF. Together with reference TRBV28 and TRBJ2-1, the CDR3 gives the full variable domain: DVKVTQSSRYLVKRTGEKVFLECVQDMDHENMFWYRQDPGLGLRLIYFSYDVKMKEKGDIPEGYSVSREKKERFSLILESASTNQTSMYLCASSRIAGVSVAKQFFGPGTRLTVL.

Turning to this clone: The germline gene is not matched at one end of the junction; a read error may be the cause. Other DNA sequences of this sample code for an identical CDR3. This chain links TRBV4-1 with TRBJ2-7; tentative D call: TRBD1 (5 bases). Germline assignment: CDR1 MGHRA and CDR2 YSYEKL. This CDR3 contains 13 residues. CDR3 nucleotide sequence: TGTGCCAGCAGCCTACCCCTAGACAGCGAGCAGTACTTC. Its protein product is CASSLPLDSEQYF.

V is TRBV14 and J is TRBJ2-7; D gene unclear. The CDR3 is 12 residues long. The V end was cut by 4 bases, the J end by 6 bases, with 10 bases between. CDR1 and CDR2 from the germline V gene are SGHDN and FVKESK. The CDR3 DNA is TGTGCCAGCAGCCCTGGACCGGGCGAGCAGTACTTC. Translating gives CASSPGPGEQYF. Supplemented by reference TRBV14 and TRBJ2-7, the full variable domain reads EAGVTQFPSHSVIEKGQTVTLRCDPISGHDNLYWYRRVMGKEIKFLLHFVKESKQDESGMPNNRFLAERTGGTYSTLKVQPAELEDSGVYFCASSPGPGEQYFGPGTRLTVT.

The V and J genes are TRBV18 and TRBJ2-5; TRBD1 matches at 8 bases. The CDR3 spans 15 residues. V shed 0 bases and J 7 bases; nucleotides not matched to a gene: 7. Germline CDR1 KGHSH, CDR2 LQKENI. CDR3 residues: CASSPPDRGPGTQYF. In DNA, the CDR3 is TGTGCCAGCTCACCACCAGACAGGGGCCCGGGGACCCAGTACTTC.

This clone was counted only a few times. The rearrangement links TRBV7-9 to TRBJ2-6; D not certain. Trimming shortened V by 8 bases and J by 1 base, and 6 bases separated the two germline ends. CDR3 size: 13 residues. CDR1 and CDR2 (germline): SEHNR, FQNEAQ (reference sequence). CDR3 DNA sequence: TGTGCCAGCGTGGTATCTGGGGCCAACGTCCTGACTTTC. Amino acids: CASVVSGANVLTF.

The V gene is TRBV27, the J gene TRBJ1-3, with D hard to call. Trimming took off 0 bases at V and 0 bases at J, with 3 bases between the two ends. Per the germline V gene, CDR1 is MNHEY and CDR2 is SMNVEV (reference sequence). This CDR3 contains 14 residues. CDR3 amino acids: CASSLSISGNTIYF. The CDR3 DNA follows: TGTGCCAGCAGTTTATCTATCTCTGGAAACACCATATATTTT.

The CDR3 DNA sequence: TGTGCCACCAGCACCGAGCGGGTGAACACCGGGGAGCTGTTTTTT. It encodes CATSTERVNTGELFF. The chain joins TRBV15 to TRBJ2-2; perhaps TRBD2 as D (6 bases). V lost 4 bases and J lost 1, with 10 bases in between. CDR3 size: 15 residues. Looked up from germline, CDR1 is LNHNV and CDR2 is YYDKDF (reference sequence). Full variable domain (outside the CDR3, taken from reference TRBV15 and TRBJ2-2): DAMVIQNPRYQVTQFGKPVTLSCSQTLNHNVMYWYQQKSSQAPKLLFHYYDKDFNNEADTPDNFQSRRPNTSFCFLDIRSPGLGDTAMYLCATSTERVNTGELFFGEGSRLTVL.

The genes are TRBV6-1 and TRBJ2-2; 10 bases are shared with TRBD2. Losses at the gene ends were 3 bases for V and 4 bases for J; bases not matched to a gene: 8. The length of the CDR3 is 17 residues. Germline V gives CDR1 MNHNS, CDR2 SASEGT. The CDR3 DNA reads as TGTGCCAGCAGTGACGGGCTAGCGGGAGCGGCCACCGGGGAGCTGTTTTTT. Protein sequence: CASSDGLAGAATGELFF.

The chain uses TRBV2 and TRBJ1-2, with D hard to call. CDR3 length equals 12 residues. Trimming left V 7 bases short and J 0 bases short, with 6 bases between. Germline CDR1 SNHLY, CDR2 FYNNEI. The CDR3 nucleotides are TGTGCCAGCACTTCTTCTAACTATGGCTACACCTTC. Protein: CASTSSNYGYTF.

This clone was counted between two and nine times. This rearrangement joins TRBV19 to TRBJ2-7; D not resolved. Germline V CDR1 and CDR2: LNHDA, SQIVND (reference sequence). The CDR3 contains 14 residues. The germline V and J ends were trimmed by 4 bases and 4 bases, with 14 bases remaining between them. The CDR3: CASSNRFGPYEQYF. The CDR3 DNA reads TGTGCCAGTAGTAACCGATTTGGGCCTTACGAGCAGTACTTC.

This clone was found a few times. J is TRBJ2-1 and V is TRBV19; D unclear. The CDR3 extends over 15 amino acids. Germline assignment: CDR1 LNHDA and CDR2 SQIVND (reference sequence). Trimming removed 3 bases at V and 0 bases at J, with 9 bases between. In nucleotides, the CDR3 is TGTGCCAGTAGTATTGCGACTTACTCCTACAATGAGCAGTTCTTC. It encodes CASSIATYSYNEQFF.

J is TRBJ1-1 and V is TRBV28; D gene ambiguous. This CDR3 has 15 amino acids. Trimming shortened V by 1 base and J by 4 bases, and 13 bases separated the two germline ends. Germline V CDR1 and CDR2: MDHEN, SYDVKM. Here the CDR3 reads CASSLLSGLSTEAFF. DNA for the CDR3: TGTGCCAGCAGTTTATTATCCGGGCTGAGCACTGAAGCTTTCTTT. The full variable domain, its missing parts supplied by reference TRBV28 and TRBJ1-1, is DVKVTQSSRYLVKRTGEKVFLECVQDMDHENMFWYRQDPGLGLRLIYFSYDVKMKEKGDIPEGYSVSREKKERFSLILESASTNQTSMYLCASSLLSGLSTEAFFGQGTRLTVV.

This clone was detected a few times. Here the CDR3 DNA reads TGCAGCGTTGAAGTAGGGGTAGCGGGAGGAACCGGGGAGCTGTTTTTT. Its translation is CSVEVGVAGGTGELFF. The V call is TRBV29-1, the J call TRBJ2-2; 10 nucleotides agree with TRBD2. This CDR3 has 16 amino acids. Per the germline V gene, CDR1 is SQVTM and CDR2 is ANQGSEA. The V and J ends lost 1 base and 5 bases, in that order; junction bases with no gene match: 7.

This clone came up a few times. The chain uses TRBV11-2 and TRBJ1-5, with TRBD1 identical over 7 bases. J lost 7 bases, V lost 4 bases, and 7 bases had no gene match. The germline gives CDR1 SGHAT, CDR2 FQNNGV. This CDR3 is 14 amino acids long. This chain's CDR3 is CASSSTGVGQPQHF. In nucleotides, the CDR3 is TGTGCCAGCAGCTCTACAGGGGTAGGACAGCCCCAGCATTTT.